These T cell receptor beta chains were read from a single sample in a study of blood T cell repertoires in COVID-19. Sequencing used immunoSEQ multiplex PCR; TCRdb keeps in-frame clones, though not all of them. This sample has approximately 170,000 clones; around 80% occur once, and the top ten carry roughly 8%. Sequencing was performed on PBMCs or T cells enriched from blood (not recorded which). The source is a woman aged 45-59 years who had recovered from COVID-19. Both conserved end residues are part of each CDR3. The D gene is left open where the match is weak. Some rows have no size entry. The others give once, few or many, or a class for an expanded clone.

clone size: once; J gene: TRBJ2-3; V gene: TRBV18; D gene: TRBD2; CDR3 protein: CASSPHAGGPGDTQYF; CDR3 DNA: TGTGCCAGCTCACCACATGCGGGGGGGCCTGGAGATACGCAGTATTTT
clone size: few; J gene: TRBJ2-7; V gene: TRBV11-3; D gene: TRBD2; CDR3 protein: CASSASGGYEQYF; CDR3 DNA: TGTGCCAGCAGCGCTAGCGGGGGTTACGAGCAGTACTTC
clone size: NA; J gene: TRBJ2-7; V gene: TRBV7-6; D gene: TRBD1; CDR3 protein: CASSLVGTGYGEQYF; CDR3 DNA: TGTGCCAGCAGCTTAGTAGGGACAGGGTATGGCGAGCAGTACTTC
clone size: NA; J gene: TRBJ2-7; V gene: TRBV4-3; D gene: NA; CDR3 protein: CASSQDPGKGGEQYF; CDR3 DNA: TGCGCCAGCAGCCAAGATCCAGGGAAAGGTGGGGAGCAGTACTTC
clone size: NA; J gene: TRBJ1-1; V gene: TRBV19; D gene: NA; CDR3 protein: CASSQMSTGKNTEAFF; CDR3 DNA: TGTGCCAGTAGTCAGATGTCGACAGGAAAGAACACTGAAGCTTTCTTT
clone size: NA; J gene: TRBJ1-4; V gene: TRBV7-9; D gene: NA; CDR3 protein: CASSLAAGESEKLFF; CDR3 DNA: TGTGCCAGCAGCTTAGCGGCAGGGGAAAGTGAAAAACTGTTTTTT
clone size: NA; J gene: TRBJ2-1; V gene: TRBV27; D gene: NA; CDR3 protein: CASSLSRNNEQFF; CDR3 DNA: TGTGCCAGCAGTTTATCGAGGAACAATGAGCAGTTCTTC
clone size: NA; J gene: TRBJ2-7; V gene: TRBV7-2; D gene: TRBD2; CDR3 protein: CASSSGTRYEQYF; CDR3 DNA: TGTGCCAGCAGCTCCGGGACTAGGTACGAGCAGTACTTC
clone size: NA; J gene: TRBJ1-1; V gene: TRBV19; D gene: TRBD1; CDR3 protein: CASRIGQGGQTEAFF; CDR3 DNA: TGTGCCAGTAGGATCGGACAGGGGGGGCAGACTGAAGCTTTCTTT
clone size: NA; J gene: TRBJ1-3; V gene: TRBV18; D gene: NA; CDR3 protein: CASSPIPGGLSGNTIYF; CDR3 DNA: TGTGCCAGCTCACCGATCCCGGGGGGACTCTCTGGAAACACCATATATTTT
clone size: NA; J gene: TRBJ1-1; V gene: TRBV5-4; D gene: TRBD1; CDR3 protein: CASSRQGNMNTEAFF; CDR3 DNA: TGTGCCAGCAGCCGACAGGGAAACATGAACACTGAAGCTTTCTTT
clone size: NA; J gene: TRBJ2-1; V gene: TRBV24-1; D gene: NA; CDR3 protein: CATSAVGGAYNEQFF; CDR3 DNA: TGTGCCACCAGCGCTGTGGGGGGGGCGTACAATGAGCAGTTCTTC
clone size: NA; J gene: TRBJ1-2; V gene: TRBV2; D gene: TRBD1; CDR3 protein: CASSGTGSGPSGYTF; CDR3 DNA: TGTGCCAGTTCCGGGACAGGATCAGGTCCCTCCGGCTACACCTTC
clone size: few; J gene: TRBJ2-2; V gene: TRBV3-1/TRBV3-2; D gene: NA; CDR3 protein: CASSRTTGSGELFF; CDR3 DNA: TGTGCCAGCAGCCGAACTACCGGGTCCGGGGAGCTGTTTTTT
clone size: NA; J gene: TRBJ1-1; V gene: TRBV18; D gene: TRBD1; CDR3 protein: CASSSGGGTEAFF; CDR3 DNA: TGTGCCAGCTCATCAGGGGGCGGCACTGAAGCTTTCTTT
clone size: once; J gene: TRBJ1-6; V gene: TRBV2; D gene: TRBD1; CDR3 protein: CASGGDSSNSPLHF; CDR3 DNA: TGTGCCAGCGGTGGGGACAGTAGTAATTCACCCCTCCACTTT
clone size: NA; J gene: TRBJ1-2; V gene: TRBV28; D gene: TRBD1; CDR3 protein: CASTTGAYGYTF; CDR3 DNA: TGTGCCAGCACCACAGGGGCCTATGGCTACACCTTC
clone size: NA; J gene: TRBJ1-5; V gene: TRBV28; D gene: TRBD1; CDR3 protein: CASRDRGGTEPQHF; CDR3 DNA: TGTGCCAGCAGAGACAGGGGTGGGACAGAGCCCCAGCATTTT
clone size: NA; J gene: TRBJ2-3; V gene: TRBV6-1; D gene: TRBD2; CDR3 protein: CASSEESGGADTQYF; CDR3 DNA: TGTGCCAGCAGTGAAGAGAGCGGGGGGGCAGATACGCAGTATTTT
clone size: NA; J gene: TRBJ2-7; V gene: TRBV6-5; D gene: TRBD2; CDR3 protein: CASSLLGLADTYEQYF; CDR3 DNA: TGTGCCAGCAGTTTATTGGGACTAGCGGATACCTACGAGCAGTACTTC
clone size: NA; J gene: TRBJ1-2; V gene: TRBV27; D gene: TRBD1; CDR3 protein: CASSFRTGTEGYTF; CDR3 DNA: TGTGCCAGCAGTTTCCGGACAGGAACGGAAGGCTACACCTTC
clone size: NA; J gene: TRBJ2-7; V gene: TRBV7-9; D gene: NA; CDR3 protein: CASSTFSGRGPYEQYF; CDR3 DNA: TGTGCCAGCAGCACCTTCTCGGGGCGGGGGCCCTACGAGCAGTACTTC
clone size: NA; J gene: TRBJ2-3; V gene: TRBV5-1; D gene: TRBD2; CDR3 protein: CASSSSSGGRTDTQYF; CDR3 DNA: TGCGCCAGCAGCTCTTCTAGCGGGGGACGCACAGATACGCAGTATTTT
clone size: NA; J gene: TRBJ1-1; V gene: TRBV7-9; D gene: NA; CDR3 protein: CASSLRVAEAFF; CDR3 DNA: TGTGCCAGCAGTCTCAGGGTCGCTGAAGCTTTCTTT
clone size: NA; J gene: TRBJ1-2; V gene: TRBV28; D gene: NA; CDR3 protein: CASSLLRQIPSGYTF; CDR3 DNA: TGTGCCAGCAGTTTACTTAGACAAATCCCCTCCGGCTACACCTTC
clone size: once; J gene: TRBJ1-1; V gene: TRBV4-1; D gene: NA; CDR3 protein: CASSHRGADEAFF; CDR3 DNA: TGCGCCAGCAGCCATCGGGGTGCTGATGAAGCTTTCTTT
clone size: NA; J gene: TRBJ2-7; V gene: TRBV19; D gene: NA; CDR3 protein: CASSISSSYEQYF; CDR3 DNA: TGTGCCAGTAGTATCTCCAGCTCCTACGAGCAGTACTTC
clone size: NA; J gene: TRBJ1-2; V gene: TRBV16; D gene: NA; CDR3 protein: CASSQSGGTGNYGYTF; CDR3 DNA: TGTGCCAGCAGCCAATCAGGGGGTACTGGGAACTATGGCTACACCTTC
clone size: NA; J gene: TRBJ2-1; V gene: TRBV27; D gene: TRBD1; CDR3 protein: CASSLPPGQGSRLDNEQFF; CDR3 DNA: TGTGCCAGCAGTTTACCGCCGGGACAGGGGAGTCGGCTGGACAATGAGCAGTTCTTC
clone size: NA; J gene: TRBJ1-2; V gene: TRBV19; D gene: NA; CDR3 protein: CASRGQAFYGYTF; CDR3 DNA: TGTGCCAGTAGGGGCCAGGCCTTCTATGGCTACACCTTC
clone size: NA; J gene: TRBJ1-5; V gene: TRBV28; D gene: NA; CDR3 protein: CASAGSNQPQHF; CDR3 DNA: TGTGCCAGCGCGGGCTCGAATCAGCCCCAGCATTTT
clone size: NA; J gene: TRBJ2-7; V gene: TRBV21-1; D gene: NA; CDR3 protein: CASSARTTFIYEQYF; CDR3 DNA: TGTGCCAGCAGCGCAAGGACTACCTTTATCTACGAGCAGTACTTC
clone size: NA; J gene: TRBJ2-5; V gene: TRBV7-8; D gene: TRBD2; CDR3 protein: CASSPRPAGGGETQYF; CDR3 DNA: TGTGCCAGCAGCCCCCGGCCAGCGGGAGGGGGAGAGACCCAGTACTTC
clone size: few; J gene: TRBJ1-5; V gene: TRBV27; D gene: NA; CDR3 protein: CASSLVRDNQPQHF; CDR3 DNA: TGTGCCAGCAGTTTAGTACGGGACAATCAGCCCCAGCATTTT
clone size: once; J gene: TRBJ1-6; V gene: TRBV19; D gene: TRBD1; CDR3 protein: CASLSTGLYNSPLHF; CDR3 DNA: TGTGCCAGCCTATCGACAGGGCTCTATAATTCACCCCTCCACTTT
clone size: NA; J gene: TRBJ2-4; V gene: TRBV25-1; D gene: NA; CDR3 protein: CASSDAGPNRFAKNIQYF; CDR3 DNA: TGTGCCAGCAGTGACGCGGGACCTAACAGGTTTGCCAAAAACATTCAGTACTTC
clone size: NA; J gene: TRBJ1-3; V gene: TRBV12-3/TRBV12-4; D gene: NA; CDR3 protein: CASSFGEGSIYF; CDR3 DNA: TGTGCCAGCAGTTTTGGTGAGGGATCCATATATTTT
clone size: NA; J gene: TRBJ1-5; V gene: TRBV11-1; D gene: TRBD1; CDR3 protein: CASSLDAGGSQPQHF; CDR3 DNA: TGTGCCAGCAGCTTGGACGCAGGGGGCTCTCAGCCCCAGCATTTT
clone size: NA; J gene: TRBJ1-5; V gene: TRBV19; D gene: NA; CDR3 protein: CASSPEVGNQPQHF; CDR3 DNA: TGTGCCAGTAGTCCGGAGGTGGGCAATCAGCCCCAGCATTTT
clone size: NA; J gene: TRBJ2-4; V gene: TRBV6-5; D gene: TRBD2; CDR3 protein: CASSPRLAGVNIQYF; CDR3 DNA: TGTGCCAGCAGCCCCAGACTAGCGGGAGTAAACATTCAGTACTTC
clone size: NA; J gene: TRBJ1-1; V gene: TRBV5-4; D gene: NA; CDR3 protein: CASSSSSSHTEAFF; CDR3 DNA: TGTGCCAGCAGCTCCTCGAGCTCGCACACTGAAGCTTTCTTT
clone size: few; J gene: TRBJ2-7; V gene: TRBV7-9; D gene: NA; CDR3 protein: CASSLLGFPTTLQYF; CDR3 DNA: TGTGCCAGCAGCTTACTGGGCTTTCCTACGACGTTGCAGTACTTC
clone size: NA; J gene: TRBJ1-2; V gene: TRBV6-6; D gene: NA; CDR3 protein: CASSRAGTKHLAGYTF; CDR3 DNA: TGTGCCAGCAGTCGAGCCGGGACAAAACATCTCGCGGGCTACACCTTC
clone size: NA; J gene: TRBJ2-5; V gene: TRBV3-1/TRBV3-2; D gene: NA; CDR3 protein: CATSQGRGGHTQYF; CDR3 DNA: TGTGCCACCAGCCAAGGGAGGGGGGGGCACACCCAGTACTTC
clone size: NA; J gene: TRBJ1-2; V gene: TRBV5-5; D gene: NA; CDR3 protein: CASSLTGKGGYTF; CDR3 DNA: TGTGCCAGCAGCCTGACAGGAAAGGGCGGCTACACCTTC
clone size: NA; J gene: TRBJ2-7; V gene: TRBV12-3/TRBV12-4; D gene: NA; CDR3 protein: CASSFSPYEQYF; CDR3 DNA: TGTGCCAGCAGTTTCTCCCCCTACGAGCAGTACTTC
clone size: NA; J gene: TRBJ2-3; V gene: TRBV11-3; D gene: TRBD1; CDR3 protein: CASSLRQPGQGVDTQYF; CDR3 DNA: TGTGCCAGCAGCTTACGGCAACCGGGACAGGGGGTAGATACGCAGTATTTT
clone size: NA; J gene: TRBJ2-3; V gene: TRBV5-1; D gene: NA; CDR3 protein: CASSLAGGTTDTQYF; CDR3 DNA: TGCGCCAGCAGCTTGGCGGGCGGGACCACAGATACGCAGTATTTT
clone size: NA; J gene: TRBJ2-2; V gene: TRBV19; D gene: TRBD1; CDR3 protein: CASNPGTGGSGELFF; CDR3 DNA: TGTGCCAGTAATCCCGGGACAGGGGGGTCCGGGGAGCTGTTTTTT
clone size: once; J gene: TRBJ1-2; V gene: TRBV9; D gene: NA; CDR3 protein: CASSLEGATYGYTF; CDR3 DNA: TGTGCCAGCAGCCTAGAAGGGGCTACCTATGGCTACACCTTC
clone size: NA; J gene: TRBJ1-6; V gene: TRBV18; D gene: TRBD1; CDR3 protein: CASAPDRGQNSPLHF; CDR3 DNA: TGTGCCAGCGCTCCAGACAGGGGGCAAAATTCACCCCTCCACTTT
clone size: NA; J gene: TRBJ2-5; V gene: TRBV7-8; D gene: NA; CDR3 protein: CASSPQGVYETQYF; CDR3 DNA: TGTGCCAGCAGCCCGCAAGGAGTGTACGAGACCCAGTACTTC